A selection of T cell receptor beta chains follows, all from one sample in a study of cytomegalovirus exposure and HLA in healthy donors. Repertoires were generated with immunoSEQ multiplex PCR, while TCRdb's copy carries only in-frame clones and drops some. The sample contains under 250,000 clones, 60% to 80% of which appear only once. The specimen sequenced was PBMCs. The receptors here all came from a male donor in good health and CMV-seronegative. Both conserved end residues are part of each CDR3. Each record gives: CDR3 protein, V gene, J gene, D gene. The D gene is left open where the match is weak.

CDR3: CASNPSGRAINEQFF; V: TRBV28; J: TRBJ2-1; D: TRBD2
CDR3: CAWSVPGIHEQYF; V: TRBV30; J: TRBJ2-7; D: NA
CDR3: CAIPLGTDHNEQFF; V: TRBV6-1; J: TRBJ2-1; D: TRBD1
CDR3: CASSEPWQTNEKLFF; V: TRBV25-1; J: TRBJ1-4; D: NA
CDR3: CASKWAPRIDAEAFF; V: TRBV7-2; J: TRBJ1-1; D: NA
CDR3: CASSLRGNQERNTEAFF; V: TRBV27; J: TRBJ1-1; D: NA
CDR3: CASSALAGGPDEQFF; V: TRBV6-4; J: TRBJ2-1; D: TRBD2
CDR3: CSVEGGRGADTQYF; V: TRBV29-1; J: TRBJ2-3; D: NA
CDR3: CASSHLDRVAYEQYF; V: TRBV27; J: TRBJ2-7; D: TRBD1
CDR3: CASIRTGEAFF; V: TRBV28; J: TRBJ1-1; D: TRBD1
CDR3: CASSVSGYEQYF; V: TRBV25-1; J: TRBJ2-7; D: NA
CDR3: CASSVASF; V: TRBV9; J: TRBJ1-1; D: NA
CDR3: CASSGAVNVLTF; V: TRBV9; J: TRBJ2-6; D: NA
CDR3: CASRVIGVGNQPQHF; V: TRBV28; J: TRBJ1-5; D: NA
CDR3: CASSGQGARTEAFF; V: TRBV27; J: TRBJ1-1; D: TRBD1
CDR3: CASSLGTGVYGYTF; V: TRBV7-2; J: TRBJ1-2; D: TRBD1
CDR3: CASSEQTINYGYTF; V: TRBV5-1; J: TRBJ1-2; D: NA
CDR3: CASNSRNTGELFF; V: TRBV10-2; J: TRBJ2-2; D: NA
CDR3: CASSLKRQGVGELFF; V: TRBV11-2; J: TRBJ2-2; D: TRBD1
CDR3: CASHGANTGELFF; V: TRBV2; J: TRBJ2-2; D: NA
CDR3: CASSPVQGPRGYTF; V: TRBV6-5; J: TRBJ1-2; D: NA
CDR3: CASSISPGVDTEAFF; V: TRBV19; J: TRBJ1-1; D: NA
CDR3: CASSLYGGPGEQYF; V: TRBV28; J: TRBJ2-7; D: NA
CDR3: CASSVAVGDQETQYF; V: TRBV9; J: TRBJ2-5; D: NA
CDR3: CASSLTASYEQYF; V: TRBV5-1; J: TRBJ2-7; D: NA
CDR3: CASSSSGPLREDQETQYF; V: TRBV11-3; J: TRBJ2-5; D: TRBD2
CDR3: CAWSAGTNNEQFF; V: TRBV30; J: TRBJ2-1; D: TRBD2
CDR3: CASSRPHMGLSNEQFF; V: TRBV28; J: TRBJ2-1; D: TRBD2
CDR3: CASSPDRVAYNEQFF; V: TRBV19; J: TRBJ2-1; D: TRBD1
CDR3: CASRPPGGNSPLHF; V: TRBV6-5; J: TRBJ1-6; D: TRBD1
CDR3: CASSQEGGQNEAFF; V: TRBV4-1; J: TRBJ1-1; D: NA
CDR3: CASSTIGRETDTQYF; V: TRBV7-2; J: TRBJ2-3; D: NA
CDR3: CASSQNINNEQFF; V: TRBV14; J: TRBJ2-1; D: NA
CDR3: CATSRDQTGGSEAFF; V: TRBV15; J: TRBJ1-1; D: NA
CDR3: CASRTDRVGYEQYF; V: TRBV6-1; J: TRBJ2-7; D: TRBD1
CDR3: CASGPLAGRDTQYF; V: TRBV9; J: TRBJ2-3; D: TRBD2
CDR3: CSSSLGSGGGSNQPQHF; V: TRBV7-9; J: TRBJ1-5; D: TRBD1
CDR3: CRGDRKFSYEQYF; V: TRBV29-1; J: TRBJ2-7; D: TRBD1
CDR3: CASTGTGANVLTF; V: TRBV25-1; J: TRBJ2-6; D: NA
CDR3: CASRGQADYGYTF; V: TRBV6-1; J: TRBJ1-2; D: TRBD1
CDR3: CASSRDYKGTGELFF; V: TRBV27; J: TRBJ2-2; D: TRBD2
CDR3: CASSTGTSVNEQFF; V: TRBV7-3; J: TRBJ2-1; D: TRBD2
CDR3: CASTKFTGTDYTF; V: TRBV27; J: TRBJ1-2; D: TRBD1
CDR3: CASSQDKGGGYTF; V: TRBV4-3; J: TRBJ1-2; D: NA
CDR3: CASQGSVETQYF; V: TRBV10-3; J: TRBJ2-5; D: NA
CDR3: CASSLGGASGRAFDEQFF; V: TRBV7-9; J: TRBJ2-1; D: TRBD2
CDR3: CASSLPGLQSYEQYF; V: TRBV7-2; J: TRBJ2-7; D: NA
CDR3: CSSSRYQGQGNSPLHF; V: TRBV7-9; J: TRBJ1-6; D: NA
CDR3: CASGREAGVAGELFF; V: TRBV12-5; J: TRBJ2-2; D: TRBD2
CDR3: CASSENFRDYGYTF; V: TRBV25-1; J: TRBJ1-2; D: NA
CDR3: CASSIIGHSSYEQYF; V: TRBV19; J: TRBJ2-7; D: NA
CDR3: CASSLGLAGDEQFF; V: TRBV27; J: TRBJ2-1; D: TRBD2
CDR3: CASSYAGGTQYF; V: TRBV7-6; J: TRBJ2-5; D: TRBD2
CDR3: CASSAAGSTDTQYF; V: TRBV2; J: TRBJ2-3; D: NA
CDR3: CASSVGSGLKTYGYTF; V: TRBV9; J: TRBJ1-2; D: NA
CDR3: CASRVRGNEQFF; V: TRBV2; J: TRBJ2-1; D: NA
CDR3: CASRGLFEQYF; V: TRBV10-2; J: TRBJ2-7; D: NA